The rows below give T cell receptor beta chains drawn from one sample of a study of blood T cell repertoires in COVID-19. Sequencing was performed with immunoSEQ multiplex PCR; in TCRdb, only in-frame clones are kept and a portion is missing. This table has around 130,000 clones, 75% to 90% appearing once. The sample taken for sequencing was peripheral blood. The receptors shown here come from a woman in her fifties or sixties who had recovered from COVID-19. CDR3s include the opening cysteine and the closing phenylalanine or tryptophan. The D gene is left open where the match is weak. Size is omitted from some rows. Given values are once, few, many or a class for expanded clones.

.,TRBV5-1,TRBJ2-2,.,TGCGCCAGCAGGACACAGGCATACGCGAACACCGGGGAGCTGTTTTTT,CASRTQAYANTGELFF
.,TRBV19,TRBJ1-3,TRBD1,TGTGCCAGTAGTCCCTGGACAGGGGTCGGAAACACCATATATTTT,CASSPWTGVGNTIYF
.,TRBV18,TRBJ2-7,TRBD1,TGTGCCAGCTCACCACAGGGGGCGTGGGAGCAGTACTTC,CASSPQGAWEQYF
.,TRBV7-9,TRBJ1-1,.,TGTGCCAGCAGATCGGACAGACCGACGGCTTTCTTT,CASRSDRPTAFF
.,TRBV4-1,TRBJ1-3,.,TGCGCCAGCAGCCGTCAACAGGGTTTTGGAAACACCATATATTTT,CASSRQQGFGNTIYF
few,TRBV7-3,TRBJ2-5,.,TGTGCCAGCAGCCGCAGGAACCAAGAGACCCAGTACTTC,CASSRRNQETQYF
.,TRBV19,TRBJ1-5,TRBD1,TGTGCCAGTAGTGGGGGCCGGGACAGGGCGCTAAATCAGCCCCAGCATTTT,CASSGGRDRALNQPQHF
.,TRBV5-6,TRBJ2-2,.,TGTGCCAGCAGCACCTATGGGGGGATTAACACCGGGGAGCTGTTTTTT,CASSTYGGINTGELFF
once,TRBV9,TRBJ1-2,.,TGTGCCAGCAGCGCCCAGAGGAGCTATGGCTACACCTTC,CASSAQRSYGYTF
few,TRBV4-2,TRBJ2-1,.,TGTGCCGTCGCTACCGGGAGCTCCTACAATGAGCAGTTCTTC,CAVATGSSYNEQFF
.,TRBV24-1,TRBJ2-7,TRBD2,TGTGCCACCAGTGATCCAGGCGGGGGGTCAGATGAGCAGTACTTC,CATSDPGGGSDEQYF
.,TRBV28,TRBJ2-7,.,TGTGCCAGCAGTTTCGAGGGCTTGAGGCAGTACTTC,CASSFEGLRQYF
.,TRBV2,TRBJ2-5,TRBD2,TGTGCCAGCAGCGTGCTAGCGGGGGGGATCATCGGGACCCAGTACTTC,CASSVLAGGIIGTQYF
.,TRBV4-1,TRBJ2-5,.,TGCGCCAGCAGCCCTCCTGTCGCGGGGACCCAGTACTTC,CASSPPVAGTQYF
.,TRBV19,TRBJ2-1,TRBD2,TGTGCCAGTAGTATAGTTGGGCGGGGGGGCTTAGGTGAGCAGTTCTTC,CASSIVGRGGLGEQFF
.,TRBV5-1,TRBJ2-1,.,TGCGCCAGCAGCTTGGTCCCAGGGGCCAACAATGAGCAGTTCTTC,CASSLVPGANNEQFF
.,TRBV28,TRBJ1-1,.,TGTGCCAGCATGTCAGGGGCAGGTGAAGCTTTCTTT,CASMSGAGEAFF
.,TRBV4-1,TRBJ2-1,.,TGCGCCAGCAGTAAGGACTATCCCCTCTATGAGCAGTTCTTC,CASSKDYPLYEQFF
once,TRBV20-1,TRBJ2-2,TRBD2,TGCAGTGCTAGTAATCGGCTAGCGGGGGCCGCGAACACCGGGGAGCTGTTTTTT,CSASNRLAGAANTGELFF
once,TRBV7-9,TRBJ2-3,.,TGTGCCAGCAGCTTCCCCGTGTATTTT,CASSFPVYF
.,TRBV6-2/TRBV6-3,TRBJ2-2,.,TGTGCCAGCAGTTACAGCATCGGGGAGCTGTTTTTT,CASSYSIGELFF
.,TRBV30,TRBJ2-7,.,TGTGCCTGCTCGCGCGGGGATGGGTACGAGCAGTACTTC,CACSRGDGYEQYF
.,TRBV13,TRBJ2-5,TRBD2,TGTGCCAGCAGCTTACTTGCGGGAGAGGGGCAAGAGACCCAGTACTTC,CASSLLAGEGQETQYF
.,TRBV19,TRBJ1-1,.,TGTGCCAGTAGTAGACGACACGGGAGGGCTGCCACTGAAGCTTTCTTT,CASSRRHGRAATEAFF
.,TRBV6-5,TRBJ1-2,.,TGTGCCAGCGGGAACTCGGGGGGCTACACCTTC,CASGNSGGYTF
.,TRBV29-1,TRBJ2-3,TRBD2,TGCAGCGTTGAGGGACTAGCGGGAGCTCGAACAGATACGCAGTATTTT,CSVEGLAGARTDTQYF
.,TRBV13,TRBJ1-4,.,TGTGCCAGCAGCTTGTTCGGAGAGACTAATGAAAAACTGTTTTTT,CASSLFGETNEKLFF
few,TRBV12-3/TRBV12-4,TRBJ1-2,TRBD1,TGTGCCAGCAGTTTACGGACAGGGGTTGGGGTAACCTTC,CASSLRTGVGVTF
.,TRBV3-1/TRBV3-2,TRBJ2-1,.,TGTGCCAGCAGCCATCTGGGCACGTCGTTCTTC,CASSHLGTSFF
.,TRBV5-1,TRBJ2-1,TRBD2,TGCGCCAGCAGCTTGACTAGCGCGGGAAGGGACAATGAGCAGTTCTTC,CASSLTSAGRDNEQFF
.,TRBV13,TRBJ1-2,TRBD1,TGTGCCAGCAGCTCGAAGAGGTGGGGACAGGAATATGGCTACACCTTC,CASSSKRWGQEYGYTF
.,TRBV11-3,TRBJ2-3,TRBD2,TGTGCCAGCAGCTTTGGGCTAGCGGCAGATACGCAGTATTTT,CASSFGLAADTQYF
once,TRBV12-2,TRBJ1-6,.,TGTGCAAGTCGCTTAGAGGGACAGGAGGAAGTCTCCTATAATTCACCCCTCCACTTT,CASRLEGQEEVSYNSPLHF